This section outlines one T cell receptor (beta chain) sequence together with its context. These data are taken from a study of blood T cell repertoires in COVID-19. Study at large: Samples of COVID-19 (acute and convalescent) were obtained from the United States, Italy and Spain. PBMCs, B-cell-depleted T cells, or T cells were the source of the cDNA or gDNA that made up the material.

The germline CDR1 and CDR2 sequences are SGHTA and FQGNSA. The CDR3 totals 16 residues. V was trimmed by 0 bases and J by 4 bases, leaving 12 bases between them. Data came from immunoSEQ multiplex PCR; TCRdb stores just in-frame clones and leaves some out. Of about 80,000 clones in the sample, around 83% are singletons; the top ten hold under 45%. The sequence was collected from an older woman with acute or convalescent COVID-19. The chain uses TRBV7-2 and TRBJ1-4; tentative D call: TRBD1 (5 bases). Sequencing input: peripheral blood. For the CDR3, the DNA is TGTGCCAGCAGCTTAGCGATGTTGGGGCATAATGAAAAACTGTTTTTT. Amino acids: CASSLAMLGHNEKLFF.